Sequencing of this T cell receptor beta chain was carried out in a study of cytomegalovirus exposure and HLA in healthy donors. Background on the study: Sequencing of 180 million or so T cells in an earlier analysis found under 120 million unique TCR beta sequences.

Deletions cut 4 bases from V and 4 bases from J, with 12 bases between. Germline V gives CDR1 SGHAT, CDR2 FQDESV (reference sequence). The CDR3 loop spans 14 amino acids. Study-wide results and limits: Most subjects had HLA-A and HLA-B alleles reportedly predicted accurately by TCR beta sequences. The later analysis indicated that the majority of CMV-associated TCR beta chains appeared HLA-restricted.

When sampled, the donors appeared nominally healthy, though they likely had unrecorded immune exposures. As to this clone: Its cognate antigen is unknown.

The PCR was carried out with 60 Vbeta primers and 13 Jbeta primers. Data came from immunoSEQ multiplex PCR; TCRdb stores just in-frame clones and leaves some out. The table shows tens of thousands of clones, with around 80% occurring only once. The sequence derives from a man aged 45-65 years in good health and CMV-seropositive. The sequenced sample was PBMCs. The gene calls are TRBV11-1 and TRBJ2-3, with D possibly being TRBD1 (5 bases). The chain's CDR3 is CASSSQRTSDTQYF. The CDR3 DNA sequence: TGTGCCAGCAGCTCCCAAAGGACATCAGATACGCAGTATTTT.